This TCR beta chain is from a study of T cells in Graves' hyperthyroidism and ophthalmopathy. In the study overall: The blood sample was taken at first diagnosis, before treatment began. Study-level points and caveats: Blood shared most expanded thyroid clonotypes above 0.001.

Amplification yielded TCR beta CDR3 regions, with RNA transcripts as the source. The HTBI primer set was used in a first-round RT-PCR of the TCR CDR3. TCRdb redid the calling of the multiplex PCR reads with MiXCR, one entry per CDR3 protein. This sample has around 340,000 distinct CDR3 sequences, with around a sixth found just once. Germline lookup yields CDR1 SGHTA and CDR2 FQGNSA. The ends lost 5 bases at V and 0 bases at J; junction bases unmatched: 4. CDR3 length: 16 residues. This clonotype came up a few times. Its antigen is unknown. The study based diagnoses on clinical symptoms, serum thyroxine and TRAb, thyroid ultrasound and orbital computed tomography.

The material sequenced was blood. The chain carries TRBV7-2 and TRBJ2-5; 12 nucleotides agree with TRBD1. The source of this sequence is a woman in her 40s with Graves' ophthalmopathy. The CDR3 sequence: CASSLGQGANQETQYF. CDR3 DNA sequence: TGTGCCAGCAGCCTGGGACAGGGGGCCAACCAAGAGACCCAGTACTTC. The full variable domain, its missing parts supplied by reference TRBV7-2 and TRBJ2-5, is GAGVSQSPSNKVTEKGKDVELRCDPISGHTALYWYRQSLGQGLEFLIYFQGNSAPDKSGLPSDRFSAERTGGSVSTLTIQRTQQEDSAVYLCASSLGQGANQETQYFGPGTRLLVL.